This TCR beta chain was profiled in a study of blood T cell repertoires in COVID-19. Study-level information: T cells, B-cell-depleted T cells, or PBMCs supplied cDNA or gDNA.

Patients at the Seattle site were enrolled during active infection and followed longitudinally. As originally analysed: Reference gene primer amplification gave estimated nucleated cell counts. Using immunoSEQ multiplex PCR, the repertoire was profiled, and TCRdb retains in-frame clones only, with some absent. From that table come the V and J calls and clone size; the DNA was used to work out D and trimming. The sample has roughly 250,000 clones; approximately 85% are singletons. J gave up 3 bases and V 5 bases, and 3 bases lay outside the gene matches. The CDR3 extends over 14 amino acids. The V gene's germline CDR1 is MDHEN and CDR2 SYDVKM.

The chain uses TRBV28 and TRBJ1-2; the match to TRBD1 covers 10 bases. This receptor was identified in a human donor with COVID-19, enrolled during active disease. The donor label of this sample is uncertain. Sequencing used peripheral blood. Written as DNA, the CDR3 is TGTGCCAGCAGTGGGGGACAGGGGTACTATGGCTACACCTTC. This translates into CASSGGQGYYGYTF.